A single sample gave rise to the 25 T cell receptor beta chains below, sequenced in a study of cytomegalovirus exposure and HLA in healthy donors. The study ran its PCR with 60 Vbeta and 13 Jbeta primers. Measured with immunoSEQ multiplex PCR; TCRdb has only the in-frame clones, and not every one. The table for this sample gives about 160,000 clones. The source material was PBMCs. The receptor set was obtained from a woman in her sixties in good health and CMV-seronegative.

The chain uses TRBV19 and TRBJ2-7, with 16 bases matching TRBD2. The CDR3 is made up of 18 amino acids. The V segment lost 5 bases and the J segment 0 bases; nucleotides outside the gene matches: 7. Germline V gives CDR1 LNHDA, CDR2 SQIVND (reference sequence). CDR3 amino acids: CASSSGLAGGRSSYEQYF. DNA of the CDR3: TGTGCCAGTAGTTCGGGACTAGCGGGAGGGCGAAGCTCCTACGAGCAGTACTTC.

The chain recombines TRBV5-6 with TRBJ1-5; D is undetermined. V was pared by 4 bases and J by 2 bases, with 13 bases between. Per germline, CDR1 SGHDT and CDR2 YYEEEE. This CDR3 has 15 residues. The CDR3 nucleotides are TGTGCCAGCAGCCTTGGAACGGGAGGCAATCAGCCCCAGCATTTT. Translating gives CASSLGTGGNQPQHF.

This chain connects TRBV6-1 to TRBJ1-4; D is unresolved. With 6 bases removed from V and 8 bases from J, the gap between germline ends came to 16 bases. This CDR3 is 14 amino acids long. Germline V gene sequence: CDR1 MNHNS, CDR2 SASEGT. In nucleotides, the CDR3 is TGTGCCAGCAGAGACCGGACTTACCTGGAAAAACTGTTTTTT. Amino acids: CASRDRTYLEKLFF.

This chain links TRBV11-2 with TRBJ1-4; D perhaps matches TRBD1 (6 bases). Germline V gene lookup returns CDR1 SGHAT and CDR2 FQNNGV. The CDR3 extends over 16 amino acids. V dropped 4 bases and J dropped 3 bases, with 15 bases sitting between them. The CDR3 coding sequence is TGTGCCAGCAGCTGGGGAGGGGGTCTCGCTAATGAAAAACTGTTTTTT. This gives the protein CASSWGGGLANEKLFF.

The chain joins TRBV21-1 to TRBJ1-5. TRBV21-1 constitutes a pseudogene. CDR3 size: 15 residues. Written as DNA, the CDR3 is TGTGCCAGCAGCTGGGGAGACGCTGGGAATCAGCCCCAGCATTTT. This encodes CASSWGDAGNQPQHF.

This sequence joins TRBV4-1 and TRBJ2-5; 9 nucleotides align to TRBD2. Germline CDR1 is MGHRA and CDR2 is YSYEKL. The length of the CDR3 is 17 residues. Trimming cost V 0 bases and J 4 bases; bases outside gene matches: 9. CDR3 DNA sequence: TGCGCCAGCAGCCAAGAGTCGGCTAGCGGGATCGGAGAGACCCAGTACTTC. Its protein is CASSQESASGIGETQYF.

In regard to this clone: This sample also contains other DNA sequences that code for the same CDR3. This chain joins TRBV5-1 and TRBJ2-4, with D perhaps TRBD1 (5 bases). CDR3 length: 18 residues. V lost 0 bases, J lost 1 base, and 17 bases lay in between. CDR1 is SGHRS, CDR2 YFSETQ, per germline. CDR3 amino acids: CASSLEDRRGLAKNIQYF. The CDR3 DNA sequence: TGCGCCAGCAGCTTGGAGGACCGTAGGGGCTTGGCCAAAAACATTCAGTACTTC.

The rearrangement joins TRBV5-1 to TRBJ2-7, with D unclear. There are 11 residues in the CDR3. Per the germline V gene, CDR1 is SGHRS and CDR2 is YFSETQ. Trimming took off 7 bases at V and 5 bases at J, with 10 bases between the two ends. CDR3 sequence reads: CASGSTNEQYF. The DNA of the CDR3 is TGCGCCAGCGGGTCGACAAACGAGCAGTACTTC. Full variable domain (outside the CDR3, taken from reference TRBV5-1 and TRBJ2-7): KAGVTQTPRYLIKTRGQQVTLSCSPISGHRSVSWYQQTPGQGLQFLFEYFSETQRNKGNFPGRFSGRQFSNSRSEMNVSTLELGDSALYLCASGSTNEQYFGPGTRLTVT.

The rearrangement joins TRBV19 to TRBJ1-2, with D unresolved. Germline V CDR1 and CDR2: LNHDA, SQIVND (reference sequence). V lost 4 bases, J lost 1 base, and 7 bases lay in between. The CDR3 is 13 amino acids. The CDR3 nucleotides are TGTGCCAGTAGTAGGCTGATTAACTATGGCTACACCTTC. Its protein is CASSRLINYGYTF.

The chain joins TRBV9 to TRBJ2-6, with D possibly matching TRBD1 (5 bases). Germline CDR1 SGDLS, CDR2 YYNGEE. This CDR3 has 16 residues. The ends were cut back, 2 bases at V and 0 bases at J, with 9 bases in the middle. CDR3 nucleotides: TGTGCCAGCAGCGTCCCCCAGGGCTCTGGGGCCAACGTCCTGACTTTC. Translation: CASSVPQGSGANVLTF. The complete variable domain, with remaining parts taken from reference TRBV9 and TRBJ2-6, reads DSGVTQTPKHLITATGQRVTLRCSPRSGDLSVYWYQQSLDQGLQFLIQYYNGEERAKGNILERFSAQQFPDLHSELNLSSLELGDSALYFCASSVPQGSGANVLTFGAGSRLTVL.

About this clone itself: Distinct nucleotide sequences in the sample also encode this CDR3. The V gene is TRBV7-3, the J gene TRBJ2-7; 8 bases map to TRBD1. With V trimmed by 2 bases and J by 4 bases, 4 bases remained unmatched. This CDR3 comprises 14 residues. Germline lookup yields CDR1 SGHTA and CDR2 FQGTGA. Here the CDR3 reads CASSLGQGAYEQYF. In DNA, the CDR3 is TGTGCCAGCAGCTTAGGGCAGGGGGCATACGAGCAGTACTTC.

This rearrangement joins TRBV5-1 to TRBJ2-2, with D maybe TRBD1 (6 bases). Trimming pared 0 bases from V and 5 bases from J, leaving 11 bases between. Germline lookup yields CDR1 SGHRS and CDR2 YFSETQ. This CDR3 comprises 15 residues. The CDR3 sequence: CASSLGNTGTGELFF. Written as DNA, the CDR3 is TGCGCCAGCAGCTTGGGAAATACAGGGACCGGGGAGCTGTTTTTT.

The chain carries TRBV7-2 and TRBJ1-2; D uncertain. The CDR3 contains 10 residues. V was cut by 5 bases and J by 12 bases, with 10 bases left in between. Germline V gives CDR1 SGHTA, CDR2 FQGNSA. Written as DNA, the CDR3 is TGTGCCAGCAGCCCAGAGGCCCACACCTTC. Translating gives CASSPEAHTF.

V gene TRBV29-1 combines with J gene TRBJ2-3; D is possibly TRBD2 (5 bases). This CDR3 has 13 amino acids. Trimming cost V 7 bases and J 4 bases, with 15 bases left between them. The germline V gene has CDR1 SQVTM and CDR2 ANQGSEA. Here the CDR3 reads CSATTSAADTQYF. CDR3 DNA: TGCAGCGCCACTACTAGTGCGGCAGATACGCAGTATTTT.

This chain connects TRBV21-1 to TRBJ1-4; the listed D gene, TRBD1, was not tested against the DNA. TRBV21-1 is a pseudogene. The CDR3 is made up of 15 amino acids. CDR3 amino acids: CASKSRGSTNEKLFF. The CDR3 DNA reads TGTGCCAGCAAAAGCAGGGGTTCAACTAATGAAAAACTGTTTTTT.

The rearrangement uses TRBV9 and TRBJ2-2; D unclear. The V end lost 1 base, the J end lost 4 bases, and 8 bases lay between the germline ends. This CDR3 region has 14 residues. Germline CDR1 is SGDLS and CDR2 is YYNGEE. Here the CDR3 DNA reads TGTGCCAGCAGCGTATTGTCGGGCACCGGGGAGCTGTTTTTT. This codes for CASSVLSGTGELFF.

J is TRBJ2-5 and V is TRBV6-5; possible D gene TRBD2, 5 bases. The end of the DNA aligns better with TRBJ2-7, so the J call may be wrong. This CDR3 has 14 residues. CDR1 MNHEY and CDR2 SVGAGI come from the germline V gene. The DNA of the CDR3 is TGTGCCAGCAGTTCTGGAGGATGGTCCTACGAGCAGTACTTC. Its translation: CASSSGGWSYEQYF.

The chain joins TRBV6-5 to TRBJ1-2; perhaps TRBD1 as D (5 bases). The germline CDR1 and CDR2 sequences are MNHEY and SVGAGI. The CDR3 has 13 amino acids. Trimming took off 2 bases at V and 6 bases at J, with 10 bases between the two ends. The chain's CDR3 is CASSYRTFHGYTF. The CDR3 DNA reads TGTGCCAGCAGTTACCGGACATTCCATGGCTACACCTTC.

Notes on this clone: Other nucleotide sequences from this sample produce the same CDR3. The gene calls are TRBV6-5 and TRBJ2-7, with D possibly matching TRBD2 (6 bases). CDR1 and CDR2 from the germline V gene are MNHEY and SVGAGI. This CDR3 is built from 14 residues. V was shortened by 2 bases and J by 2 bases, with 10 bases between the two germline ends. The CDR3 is CASSYGTGTYEQYF. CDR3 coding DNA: TGTGCCAGCAGTTACGGGACTGGTACCTACGAGCAGTACTTC.

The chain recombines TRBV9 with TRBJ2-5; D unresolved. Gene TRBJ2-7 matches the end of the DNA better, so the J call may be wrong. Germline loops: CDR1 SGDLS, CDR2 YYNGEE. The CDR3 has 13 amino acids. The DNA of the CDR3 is TGTGCCAGCAGCGCCCTCGACTCCTACGAGCAGTACTTC. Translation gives CASSALDSYEQYF.

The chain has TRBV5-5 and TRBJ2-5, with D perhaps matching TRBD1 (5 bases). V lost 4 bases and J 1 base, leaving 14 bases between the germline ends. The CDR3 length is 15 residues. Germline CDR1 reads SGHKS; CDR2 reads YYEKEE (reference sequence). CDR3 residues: CASSPGPDTQETQYF. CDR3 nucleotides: TGTGCCAGCAGCCCAGGGCCGGACACCCAAGAGACCCAGTACTTC.

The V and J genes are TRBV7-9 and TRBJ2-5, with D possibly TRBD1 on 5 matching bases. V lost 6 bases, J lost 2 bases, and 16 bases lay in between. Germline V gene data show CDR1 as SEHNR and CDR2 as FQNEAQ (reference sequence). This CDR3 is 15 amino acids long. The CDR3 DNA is TGTGCCAGCAGTCCCCGATGGGGCACGCAAGAGACCCAGTACTTC. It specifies CASSPRWGTQETQYF. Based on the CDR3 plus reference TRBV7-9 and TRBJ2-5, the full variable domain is DTGVSQNPRHKITKRGQNVTFRCDPISEHNRLYWYRQTLGQGPEFLTYFQNEAQLEKSRLLSDRFSAERPKGSFSTLEIQRTEQGDSAMYLCASSPRWGTQETQYFGPGTRLLVL.

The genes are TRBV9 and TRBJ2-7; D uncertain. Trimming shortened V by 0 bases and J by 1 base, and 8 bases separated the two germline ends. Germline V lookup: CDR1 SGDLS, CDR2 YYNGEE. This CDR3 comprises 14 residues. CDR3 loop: CASSVVGESYEQYF. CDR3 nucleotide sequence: TGTGCCAGCAGCGTAGTCGGAGAGTCCTACGAGCAGTACTTC.

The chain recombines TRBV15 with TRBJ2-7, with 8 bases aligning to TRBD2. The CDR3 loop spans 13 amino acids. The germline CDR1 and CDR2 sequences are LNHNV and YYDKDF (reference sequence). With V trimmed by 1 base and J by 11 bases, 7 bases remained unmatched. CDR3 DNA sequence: TGTGCCACCAGCAGAGTCGGGGGGGCACAGAAGTACTTC. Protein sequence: CATSRVGGAQKYF.

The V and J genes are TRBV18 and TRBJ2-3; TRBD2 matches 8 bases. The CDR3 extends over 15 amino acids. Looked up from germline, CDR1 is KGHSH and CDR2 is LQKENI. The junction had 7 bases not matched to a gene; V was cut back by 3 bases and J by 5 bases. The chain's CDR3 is CASSPQGTSQDTQYF. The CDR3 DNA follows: TGTGCCAGCTCACCCCAAGGGACTAGTCAAGATACGCAGTATTTT.